What follows are 9 T cell receptor beta chains derived from one specimen sequenced in a study of cytomegalovirus exposure and HLA in healthy donors. The PCR made use of 60 Vbeta and 13 Jbeta primers. Clones were sequenced by immunoSEQ multiplex PCR, and TCRdb holds only the in-frame ones, with some missing. The sample lists 170,000 or so clones, over 70% occurring once. The sequenced sample consisted of PBMCs. The source is a woman aged 50 to 60 in good health and CMV-seropositive.

The chain uses TRBV12-5 and TRBJ2-5, with 7 bases identical to TRBD2. From germline, CDR1 is LGHNT and CDR2 FRNRAP. Trimming removed 3 bases from V and 4 bases from J; junction bases left unmatched: 11. This CDR3 region has 16 residues. The CDR3 spells CASGLAPSWGGETQYF. The CDR3 DNA reads as TGTGCTAGTGGTTTAGCCCCGTCCTGGGGGGGAGAGACCCAGTACTTC.

The chain carries TRBV28 and TRBJ2-1, with 11 bases that match TRBD2. The J segment lost 2 bases and the V segment lost 8 bases, leaving 2 bases of the junction unmatched. This CDR3 is 14 amino acids long. Germline V gives CDR1 MDHEN, CDR2 SYDVKM. CDR3 in amino acids: CASGGLAAYNEQFF. CDR3 DNA: TGTGCCAGCGGGGGACTAGCGGCCTACAATGAGCAGTTCTTC. Full variable domain (outside the CDR3, taken from reference TRBV28 and TRBJ2-1): DVKVTQSSRYLVKRTGEKVFLECVQDMDHENMFWYRQDPGLGLRLIYFSYDVKMKEKGDIPEGYSVSREKKERFSLILESASTNQTSMYLCASGGLAAYNEQFFGPGTRLTVL.

This clone was observed a handful of times. The chain recombines TRBV5-6 with TRBJ2-7, with TRBD1 identical over 7 bases. CDR1 and CDR2 from the germline V gene are SGHDT and YYEEEE. The ends lost 5 bases at V and 4 bases at J; junction bases unmatched: 9. CDR3 length: 14 residues. The DNA of the CDR3 is TGTGCCAGCAGACCCGGGACAGACATTTACGAGCAGTACTTC. This sequence encodes CASRPGTDIYEQYF.

The V gene is TRBV11-2, the J gene TRBJ1-4; TRBD1 agrees at 12 bases. The CDR3 extends over 17 amino acids. V trimming: 3 bases; J trimming: 5 bases; junction bases outside the gene matches: 7. Germline V gene lookup returns CDR1 SGHAT and CDR2 FQNNGV. CDR3 in amino acids: CASSLGTGGAANEKLFF. The CDR3 DNA is TGTGCCAGCAGCTTGGGGACAGGGGGCGCAGCAAATGAAAAACTGTTTTTT. The whole variable domain, filled in from reference TRBV11-2 and TRBJ1-4, reads EAGVAQSPRYKIIEKRQSVAFWCNPISGHATLYWYQQILGQGPKLLIQFQNNGVVDDSQLPKDRFSAERLKGVDSTLKIQPAKLEDSAVYLCASSLGTGGAANEKLFFGSGTQLSVL.

A word on this clone: The sample holds other DNA sequences that translate to the same CDR3. The chain recombines TRBV5-1 with TRBJ1-5; 7 nucleotides align to TRBD1. This CDR3 spans 15 amino acids. Germline values: CDR1 SGHRS, CDR2 YFSETQ. The V segment lost 0 bases and the J segment 10 bases; nucleotides outside the gene matches: 10. In DNA, the CDR3 is TGCGCCAGCAGCTTGGGAACAGGGGTGCGTCAACCCCAGCATTTT. Its translation: CASSLGTGVRQPQHF.

The rearrangement links TRBV2 to TRBJ2-6, with a weak D call TRBD2 (5 bases). The CDR3 spans 17 residues. The germline V gene has CDR1 SNHLY and CDR2 FYNNEI. V lost 1 base and J 0 bases, leaving 10 bases between the germline ends. CDR3 nucleotide sequence: TGTGCCAGCAGTGAAGGGGAGCGCCTCTCTGGGGCCAACGTCCTGACTTTC. The encoded protein is CASSEGERLSGANVLTF.

V usage is TRBV7-2 and J usage is TRBJ2-5, with 7 bases fitting TRBD1. Germline V lookup: CDR1 SGHTA, CDR2 FQGNSA. The length of the CDR3 is 16 residues. Trimming removed 8 bases from V and 1 base from J; junction bases left unmatched: 13. CDR3 nucleotide sequence: TGTGCCAGCCCTGGAGAGGACAGGTCTAGCCAAGAGACCCAGTACTTC. Its translation: CASPGEDRSSQETQYF. Combining the CDR3 with reference TRBV7-2 and TRBJ2-5 gives the whole variable domain GAGVSQSPSNKVTEKGKDVELRCDPISGHTALYWYRQSLGQGLEFLIYFQGNSAPDKSGLPSDRFSAERTGGSVSTLTIQRTQQEDSAVYLCASPGEDRSSQETQYFGPGTRLLVL.

The chain joins TRBV27 to TRBJ2-5, with D maybe TRBD2 (5 bases). This CDR3 comprises 13 residues. Per the germline V gene, CDR1 is MNHEY and CDR2 is SMNVEV (reference sequence). Trimming left V 6 bases short and J 1 base short, with 9 bases between. The CDR3 spells CASSLAIQETQYF. In nucleotides, the CDR3 is TGTGCCAGCAGCTTAGCGATCCAAGAGACCCAGTACTTC.

This chain uses TRBV2 with TRBJ2-3; TRBD2 aligns across 10 bases. CDR1 and CDR2 from the germline V gene are SNHLY and FYNNEI. The trim removed 5 bases at V and 3 bases at J, leaving 5 bases unmatched. The length of the CDR3 is 15 residues. Here the CDR3 DNA reads TGTGCCAGCAGTCTTCAAGCGGGAGGGACAGATACGCAGTATTTT. This codes for CASSLQAGGTDTQYF.